This T cell receptor (beta chain) was profiled in a study of T cells in Graves' hyperthyroidism and ophthalmopathy. The V and J ends lost 2 bases and 7 bases respectively, with 6 bases between them. The CDR3 is 12 residues long. Amplified TCR beta CDR3 regions derived from RNA transcripts. An initial round of RT-PCR targeting the TCR CDR3 relied on the HTBI primer set. TCRdb itself ran the multiplex PCR reads through MiXCR, one entry per CDR3 protein. This sample has fewer than 800,000 distinct CDR3 sequences, with around 15% found just once. The sequence derives from a man aged 18 to 30 with Graves' hyperthyroidism. V usage is TRBV12-3 or TRBV12-4 and J usage is TRBJ2-1, with D unresolved. What was sequenced was blood. CDR3 protein: CASSLWSNEQFF. The CDR3 DNA reads TGTGCCAGCAGTTTATGGTCAAATGAGCAGTTCTTC.